The subject of this entry is one TCR beta chain. The antigen remains unidentified. From germline, CDR1 is DFQATT and CDR2 SNEGSKA (reference sequence). Deletions cut 6 bases from V and 2 bases from J, with 20 bases between. The CDR3 is made up of 15 amino acids. This entry comes from a study of CD8+CD57+ T cells in acquired aplastic anemia. For the study at large: Sorted CD4+ and CD8+ cells yielded about 3 ug of DNA on average.

General study results and limits: Patients showed no significant difference from controls in CD8+ Simpson's diversity. It was found that fewer than 35 CD8+ CDR3 sequences were shared between patients and controls.

TCR beta VDJ combinations and CDR3 sequences were profiled from genomic DNA. TCRdb ran MiXCR on the reads and lists one entry per CDR3 protein. The profile covers about 270,000 distinct CDR3 sequences, with 45% to 65% appearing a single time and approximately 8.2% taken by the ten largest. The sequenced material came from sorted CD4+, CD8+, or CD8+CD57+ T cells (not recorded which) from PBMCs. This TCR derives from a human donor with severe aplastic anemia or a healthy control (not recorded which). The gene calls are TRBV20-1 and TRBJ2-7; a possible D gene is TRBD1 (5 bases). For the CDR3, the DNA is TGCAGTGCCACCGTCTCCCAGGGATTCACCTACGAGCAGTACTTC. Translated, it gives CSATVSQGFTYEQYF.